This TCR beta chain was sequenced for a study of cytomegalovirus exposure and HLA in healthy donors. A multiplex PCR was run with 60 Vbeta primers and 13 Jbeta primers. The table came from immunoSEQ multiplex PCR; TCRdb's copy has only in-frame clones and leaves some out. The sample has approximately 200,000 clones; around 81% are singletons. The CDR3 is made up of 15 amino acids. The germline V gene has CDR1 SEHNR and CDR2 FQNEAQ (reference sequence). V trimming: 3 bases; J trimming: 3 bases; junction bases outside the gene matches: 3. This rearrangement joins TRBV7-9 to TRBJ2-1; 9 nucleotides agree with TRBD2. Sequencing was performed on PBMCs. This clonotype was obtained from a woman aged 18-29 years in good health and CMV-seropositive. The CDR3 region is CASSLGSGSYNEQFF. The CDR3 DNA reads TGTGCCAGCAGCTTGGGTAGCGGGAGCTACAATGAGCAGTTCTTC. Drawing the rest from reference TRBV7-9 and TRBJ2-1, the complete variable domain is DTGVSQNPRHKITKRGQNVTFRCDPISEHNRLYWYRQTLGQGPEFLTYFQNEAQLEKSRLLSDRFSAERPKGSFSTLEIQRTEQGDSAMYLCASSLGSGSYNEQFFGPGTRLTVL.